The sequence of this TCR beta chain was determined in a study of T-cell memory formation after mild COVID-19 (dated by TCRdb to the early 2020s). Some background on the complete study: TCR sequence clusters from the two donors were found to be largely donor specific. Longitudinal TCRalpha and TCRbeta repertoire sequencing tracked T-cell clones expanding and contracting after mild COVID-19 in a couple of donors. Two young, previously healthy adult volunteers made up the cohort, one male and one female. Beyond this particular receptor, the publication reports: Some responding clones were detected in pre-infection memory, suggesting pre-existing cross-reactive memory T cells joined the SARS-CoV-2 response. From day 15 to 85, contracting clones showed balanced CD4/CD8 phenotypes, whereas a second wave of clones that expanded from day 15 to 37 leaned towards CD4+. SARS-CoV-2 specificity of the second-wave clones peaking on day 37 was not confirmed. Contracting CD4+ clones were found mainly in CM and EM memory subsets, while CD8+ clones were enriched in EMRA. Only a couple of mild cases were covered by the study, and larger cohorts that include severe cases with pre-infection samples were considered necessary.

Ficoll-Paque density gradient centrifugation was used to isolate PBMCs. The instrument was an Illumina NovaSeq 6000. Using 5'RACE with constant-segment primers, TCRalpha and TCRbeta cDNA libraries were constructed, with sample barcodes and unique molecular identifiers added in the process. Trizol reagent was used to extract RNA from every sample. Library amplification was performed in two PCR steps, and a second sample barcode and Illumina TruSeq adapters were introduced in the second step. Sequencing of the libraries was done on an Illumina NovaSeq, producing 2 x 150 bp paired-end reads. On the study's bioinformatics: Demultiplexing of reads and collapsing into UMI-guided consensus sequences were performed with migec v1.2.7. Using mixcr v2.1.11, UMI consensuses were aligned to TRA and TRB V and J templates and then assembled into clonotypes. A clonotype was counted as expanded or contracted only if both edgeR and NoisET called the change significant, with noise models trained on biological replicates. For edgeR calls, the thresholds were a false discovery rate-adjusted p below 0.01 and a log2 fold-change of 1. PCA with hierarchical clustering of max-normalized trajectories of the 1000 most abundant clonotypes was used as exploratory dynamics analysis. Separately sequenced CD4+ and CD8+ repertoires were used to assign the CD4 or CD8 phenotype of responding clones. TCRdb applied fastp at Q25 and MiXCR to the public reads, then kept only in-frame beta chains. A single entry per CDR3 protein holds the most common genes and DNA from its merged rows. The V and J calls follow TCRdb's processing rather than the paper's. This sample gives about 290,000 distinct CDR3 sequences in total; 15% to 20% of them show up just once. Approximately 23% of the sample belongs to the ten largest clones.

This clonotype was seen only a few times. The antigen it binds to is not known. No clone much larger than this one lies a single base away; base qualities are absent. The clonotype was recovered from a man between 18 and 35 years old who had mild COVID-19 (a few samples of this study predate the infection). The sample titles of this study are shuffled in the database, so cell type and time point are left out; the donor was told from shared clones. The sequenced sample was PBMCs or a T cell subset sorted from them (not recorded which).

The DNA sequence follows: TGTGCCAGCAGTTTAAGCGGTACTAGCGGGTCTTACGAGCAGTACGTC. The translation is CASSLSGTSGSYEQYV. The receptor chain draws on TRBV28 and TRBJ2-7, and 9 bases in between align with TRBD2. For CDR1 and CDR2, the germline V gene lists MDHEN and SYDVKM. The CDR3 runs 16 residues from the cysteine to the valine. Just CDR3 DNA is preserved here, 48 bases in frame from base 1. V loses 2 bases at its end and J loses 4 bases; junction bases beyond the gene matches: 9.